This T cell receptor beta chain is from a study of Graves' ophthalmopathy and Graves' hyperthyroidism. The study's findings and limits: Blood contained most expanded thyroid clonotypes exceeding 0.001 frequency.

CDR3 regions of TCR beta were amplified from RNA transcripts. RT-PCR was first run with HTBI primers, then multiplex PCR in a second round. MiXCR, applied by TCRdb to the multiplex PCR reads, yields one record per CDR3 protein. The data show 450,000 or so distinct CDR3 sequences, with under 15% seen just once and roughly 9.8% held by the top ten. The CDR3 extends over 17 amino acids. CDR1 is SGHAT, CDR2 FQNNGV, per germline. V lost 3 bases to trimming and J lost 0 bases, with 14 bases between them. Details on this clonotype: What it binds is unknown.

This sequence originates from a woman under 40 with Graves' ophthalmopathy. Sequencing was performed on blood. V and J are TRBV11-2 and TRBJ2-2; no firm D call. CDR3 amino acids: CASSFDLDGTNTGELFF. The DNA of the CDR3 is TGTGCCAGCAGCTTCGATCTGGACGGCACGAACACCGGGGAGCTGTTTTTT.